The entry that follows covers one T cell receptor (beta chain) sequence. This specimen belongs to a study of blood T cell repertoires in COVID-19. Study details: Both acute and convalescent COVID-19 samples were obtained from the United States, Italy and Spain. In each case, the material was cDNA or gDNA derived from T cells, B-cell-depleted T cells, or PBMCs.

Germline assignment: CDR1 SGHRS and CDR2 YFSETQ. V shed 1 base and J shed 7 bases, with 11 bases lying between them. This CDR3 spans 13 amino acids. Per the authors' pipeline: Reference gene primers were amplified, and this amplification served to estimate nucleated cell counts. Data came from immunoSEQ multiplex PCR; TCRdb stores just in-frame clones and leaves some out. Clone size and the V and J calls come from that table; the DNA yielded D and trimming. The table lists around 200,000 clones, around 80% of them singletons, with approximately 7% in the top ten. The sequence was collected from a human donor in a cohort sampled during active COVID-19. The chain combines TRBV5-1 with TRBJ2-5; D may be TRBD1 (5 bases). Material: peripheral blood. In DNA form, the CDR3 reads TGCGCCAGCAGCTTGATAGGGGCAGGGACCCAGTACTTC. Its protein product is CASSLIGAGTQYF.